This entry concerns a single T cell receptor beta chain. Its antigen is not identified. One end of the junction varies from germline; a read error may be responsible. Germline CDR1 MGHRA, CDR2 YSYEKL. CDR3 length equals 17 residues. Unsorted bulk tissue of about 20-32 mg yielded co-extracted RNA and DNA. All patients had surgically resected primary liver carcinoma. With a constant-region primer, TCR beta cDNA was made from 450 to 550 ng of total RNA. Construction of TCR beta libraries relied on three successive nested multiplex PCR rounds employing slightly modified ARM-PCR. Researchers ran the first two PCR rounds for roughly 10 cycles each with TRBV1-TRBV30 forward primers and a C-beta reverse primer. Each CDR3 protein is one row after TCRdb ran MiXCR on the multiplex PCR reads. The sample holds tens of thousands of distinct CDR3 sequences, 55% to 75% seen once. The sample originates from a study of tumor-infiltrating lymphocytes in primary liver carcinoma. Broader study findings: A small share of top clones, only about 7-24%, was found in all five tumor regions.

The receptor was isolated from a man aged 40-55 years with primary liver carcinoma and hepatitis B virus infection. The genes are TRBV4-1 and TRBJ1-5; D is undetermined. Sequencing was carried out using liver tumor tissue from sampling region 2. Subset given: tumor region T2, inferior pole. The CDR3 DNA is TGCGCCAGCAGCCAACAAATGATACTTTATAGCAATCAGCCCCAACATTTT. Translated: CASSQQMILYSNQPQHF.